This TCR beta chain was documented in a study of cytomegalovirus exposure and HLA in healthy donors. The overall study: Genotyping of 300 to 450 donors showed that 80% to 85% belonged to the Caucasian-associated ancestry cluster. Regarding the study as a whole: Researchers counted around 160 TCR beta chains as cytomegalovirus-associated. In a later analysis, HLA-associated beta chains showed higher expansion and lower generation probabilities than comparable chains.

As regards this clone: Its antigen is still unknown.

13 Jbeta primers and 60 Vbeta primers were used for the PCR. In the source study's methods: Later, 75 million to 100 million unique TCR beta chains were counted in an analysis, and some 11 million of them were shared. TCRdb's copy holds only in-frame clones and misses some; the assay was immunoSEQ multiplex PCR. V, J and clone size are those of that table, while D and trimming were read from the DNA. The profile shows 150,000 or so clones, approximately 80% of them singletons. There are 13 residues in the CDR3. V lost 8 bases and J lost 1; bases outside the gene matches: 1. Germline CDR1 reads GTSNPN; CDR2 reads SVGIG (reference sequence).

This TCR was recovered from a woman aged 35 to 49 in good health and CMV-seropositive. J is TRBJ2-6 and V is TRBV30; 8 nucleotides match TRBD1. The sample consisted of PBMCs. The CDR3 spells CAGQGSGANVLTF. DNA of the CDR3: TGTGCCGGACAGGGATCTGGGGCCAACGTCCTGACTTTC.